This entry is about one TCR beta chain. The data are from a study of blood T cell repertoires in COVID-19. Across the whole study: COVID-19 samples, acute and convalescent, were from the United States, Italy and Spain. T cells, B-cell-depleted T cells, or PBMCs supplied cDNA or gDNA.

The CDR3 has 14 residues. Germline V gene data show CDR1 as MNHEY and CDR2 as SVGAGI. The V segment lost 8 bases and the J segment 5 bases; nucleotides outside the gene matches: 6. As handled by the study authors: Reference gene primer amplification gave nucleated cell count estimates. This table comes from immunoSEQ multiplex PCR, and its TCRdb copy is limited to in-frame clones, with some not included. That table supplies the V and J calls and clone size; D and trimming were determined from the DNA. The sample yields 9,200 or so clones, roughly nine tenths seen once. This chain joins TRBV6-5 and TRBJ1-6; TRBD1 aligns across 7 bases. Material for sequencing was peripheral blood. The TCR originated in a man between 60 and 70 years old with acute or convalescent COVID-19. As DNA, the CDR3 is TGTGCCAGCGGAGGGACAGCCAATAATTCACCCCTCCACTTT. Its translation: CASGGTANNSPLHF.